This entry features one T cell receptor beta chain sequence. This specimen belongs to a study of control samples from healthy donors and cancer patients. Some clones are missing from TCRdb's copy, which holds only in-frame ones; the method was immunoSEQ multiplex PCR. The sample yields 65,000 to 95,000 clones, around 87% seen once. Germline-derived CDR1 and CDR2 are SGDLS and YYNGEE. V shed 0 bases and J shed 0 bases, with 7 bases lying between them. The CDR3 covers 15 residues. This receptor was obtained from a man aged 50 to 60 in good health. Sequenced: blood. The J gene is TRBJ1-3, the V gene TRBV9; D is unresolved. The CDR3 nucleotides are TGTGCCAGCAGCGTAGGAAGGTCCTCTGGAAACACCATATATTTT. It specifies CASSVGRSSGNTIYF.